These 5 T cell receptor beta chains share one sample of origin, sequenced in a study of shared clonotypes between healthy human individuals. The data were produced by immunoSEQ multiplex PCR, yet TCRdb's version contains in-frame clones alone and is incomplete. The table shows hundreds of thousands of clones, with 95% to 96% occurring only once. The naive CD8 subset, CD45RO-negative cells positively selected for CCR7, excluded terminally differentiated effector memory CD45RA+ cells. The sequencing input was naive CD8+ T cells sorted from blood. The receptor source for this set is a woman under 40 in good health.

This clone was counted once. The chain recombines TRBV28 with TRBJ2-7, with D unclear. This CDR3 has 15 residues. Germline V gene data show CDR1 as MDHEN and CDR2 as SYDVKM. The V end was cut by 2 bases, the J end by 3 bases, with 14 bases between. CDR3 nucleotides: TGTGCCAGCAGTTTAGATTCCTGGACCGGCTACGAGCAGTACTTC. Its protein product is CASSLDSWTGYEQYF.

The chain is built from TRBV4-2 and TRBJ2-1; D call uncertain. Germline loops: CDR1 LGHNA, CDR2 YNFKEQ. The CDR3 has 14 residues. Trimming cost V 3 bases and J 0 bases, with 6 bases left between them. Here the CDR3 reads CASSQGNSYNEQFF. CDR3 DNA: TGTGCCAGCAGCCAGGGAAACTCCTACAATGAGCAGTTCTTC.

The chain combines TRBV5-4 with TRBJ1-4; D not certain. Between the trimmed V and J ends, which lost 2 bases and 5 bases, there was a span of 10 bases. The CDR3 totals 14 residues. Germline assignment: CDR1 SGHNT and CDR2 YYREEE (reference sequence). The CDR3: CASSFHRENEKLFF. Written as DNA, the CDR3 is TGTGCCAGCAGCTTCCACCGGGAAAATGAAAAACTGTTTTTT.

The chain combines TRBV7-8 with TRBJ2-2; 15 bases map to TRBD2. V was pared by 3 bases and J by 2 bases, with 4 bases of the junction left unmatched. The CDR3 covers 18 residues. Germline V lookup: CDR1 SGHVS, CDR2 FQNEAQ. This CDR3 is CASSLTGLAGGNTGELFF. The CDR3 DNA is TGTGCCAGCAGCTTGACGGGACTAGCGGGAGGTAACACCGGGGAGCTGTTTTTT.

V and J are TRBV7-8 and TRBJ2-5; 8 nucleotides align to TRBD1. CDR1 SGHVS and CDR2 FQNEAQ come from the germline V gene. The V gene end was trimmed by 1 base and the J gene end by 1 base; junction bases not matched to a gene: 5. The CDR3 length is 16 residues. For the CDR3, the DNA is TGTGCCAGCAGCTTAGTAGACAGGGGAGGCCAAGAGACCCAGTACTTC. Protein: CASSLVDRGGQETQYF.